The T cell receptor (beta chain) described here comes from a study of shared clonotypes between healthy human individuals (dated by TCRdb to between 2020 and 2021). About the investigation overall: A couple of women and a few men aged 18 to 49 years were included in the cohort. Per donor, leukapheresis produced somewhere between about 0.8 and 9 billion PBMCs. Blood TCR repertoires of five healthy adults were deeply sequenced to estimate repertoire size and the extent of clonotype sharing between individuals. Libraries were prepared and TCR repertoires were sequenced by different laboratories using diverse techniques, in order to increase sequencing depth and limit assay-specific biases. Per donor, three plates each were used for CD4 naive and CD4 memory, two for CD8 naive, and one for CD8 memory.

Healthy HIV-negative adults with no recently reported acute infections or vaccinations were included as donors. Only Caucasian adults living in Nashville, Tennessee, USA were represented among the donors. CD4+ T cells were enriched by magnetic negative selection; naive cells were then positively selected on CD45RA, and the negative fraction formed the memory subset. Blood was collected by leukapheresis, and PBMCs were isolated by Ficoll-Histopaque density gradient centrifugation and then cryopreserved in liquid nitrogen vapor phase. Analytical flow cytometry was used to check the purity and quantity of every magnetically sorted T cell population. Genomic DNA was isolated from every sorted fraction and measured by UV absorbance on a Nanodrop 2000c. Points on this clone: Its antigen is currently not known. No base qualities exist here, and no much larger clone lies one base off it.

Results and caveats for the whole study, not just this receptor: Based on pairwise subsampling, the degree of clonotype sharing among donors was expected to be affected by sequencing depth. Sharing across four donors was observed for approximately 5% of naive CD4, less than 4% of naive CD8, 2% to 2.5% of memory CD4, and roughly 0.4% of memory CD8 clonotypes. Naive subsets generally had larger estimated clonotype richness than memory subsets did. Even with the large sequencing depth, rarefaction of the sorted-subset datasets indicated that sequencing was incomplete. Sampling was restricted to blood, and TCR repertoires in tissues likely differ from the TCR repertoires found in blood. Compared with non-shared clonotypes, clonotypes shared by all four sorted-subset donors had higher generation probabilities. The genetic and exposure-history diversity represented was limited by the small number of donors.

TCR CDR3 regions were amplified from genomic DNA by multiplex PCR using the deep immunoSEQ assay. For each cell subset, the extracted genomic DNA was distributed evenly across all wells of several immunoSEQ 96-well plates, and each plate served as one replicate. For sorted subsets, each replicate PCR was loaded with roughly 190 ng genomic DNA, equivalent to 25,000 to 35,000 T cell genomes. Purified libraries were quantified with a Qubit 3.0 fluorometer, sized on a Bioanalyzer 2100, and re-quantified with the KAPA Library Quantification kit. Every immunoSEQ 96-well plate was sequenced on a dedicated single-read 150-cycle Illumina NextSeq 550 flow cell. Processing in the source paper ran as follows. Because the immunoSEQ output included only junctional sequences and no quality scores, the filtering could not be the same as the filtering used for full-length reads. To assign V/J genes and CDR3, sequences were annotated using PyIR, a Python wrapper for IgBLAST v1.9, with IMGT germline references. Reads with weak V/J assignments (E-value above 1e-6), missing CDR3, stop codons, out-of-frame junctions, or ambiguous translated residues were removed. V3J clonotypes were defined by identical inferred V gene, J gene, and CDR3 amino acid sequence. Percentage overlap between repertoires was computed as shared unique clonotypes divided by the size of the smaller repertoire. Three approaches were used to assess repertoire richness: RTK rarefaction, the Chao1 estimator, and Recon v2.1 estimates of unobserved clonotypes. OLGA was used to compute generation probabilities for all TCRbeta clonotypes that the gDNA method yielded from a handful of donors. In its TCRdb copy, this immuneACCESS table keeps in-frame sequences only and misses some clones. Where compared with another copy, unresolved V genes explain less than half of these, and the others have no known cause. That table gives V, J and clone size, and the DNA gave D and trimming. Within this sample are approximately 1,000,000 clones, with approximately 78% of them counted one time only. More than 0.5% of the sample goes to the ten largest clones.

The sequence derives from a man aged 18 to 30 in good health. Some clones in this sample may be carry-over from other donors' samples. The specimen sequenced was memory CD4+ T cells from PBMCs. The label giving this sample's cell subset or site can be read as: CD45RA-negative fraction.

The bases are TGTGCCAGCAGCTTGGGGGCCGGGACAGGGGAAGACGAGCAGTACTTC. Translated, this gives CASSLGAGTGEDEQYF. The chain was built from TRBV5-8 and TRBJ2-7, and 10 bases in between align with TRBD1. Compared with germline, V lacks 0 bases and J lacks 5 bases; bases without a gene match: 8. From the cysteine up to the phenylalanine, the CDR3 has a length of 16 residues. The CDR3 DNA has 48 bases and is translated from base 1. In the germline V gene, CDR1 corresponds to SGHTS and CDR2 to YDEGEE.